This TCR beta chain was captured by sequencing in a study of CD8 T cells in Susac syndrome. Study outcomes and limitations: As the study acknowledged, the number of individuals in its TCR sequencing and HLA analysis was relatively small.

As for this clonotype: Its antigen is as yet unknown.

CDR1 is LGHDT and CDR2 is YNNKEL in the germline V gene (reference sequence). Trimming took off 1 base at V and 0 bases at J, with 12 bases between the two ends. The CDR3 loop spans 17 amino acids. Random-hexamer reverse transcription was applied to roughly 0.5 to 1 ug RNA. TCRdb passed the immunoSEQ multiplex PCR reads through MiXCR, listing each CDR3 protein once. The sample has 150,000 to 200,000 distinct CDR3 sequences, under 97% seen once; the top ten hold approximately 0.088%. Sequencing used CD4+ T cells from PBMCs. This sequence originates from a human donor with multiple sclerosis. This chain joins TRBV3-1 and TRBJ2-2; possibly TRBD1 or TRBD2 for D (5 bases each). The CDR3 reads CASSQASGTANTGELFF. CDR3 bases: TGTGCCAGCAGCCAAGCTTCCGGGACGGCGAACACCGGGGAGCTGTTTTTT. The whole variable domain, filled in from reference TRBV3-1 and TRBJ2-2, reads DTAVSQTPKYLVTQMGNDKSIKCEQNLGHDTMYWYKQDSKKFLKIMFSYNNKELIINETVPNRFSPKSPDKAHLNLHINSLELGDSAVYFCASSQASGTANTGELFFGEGSRLTVL.